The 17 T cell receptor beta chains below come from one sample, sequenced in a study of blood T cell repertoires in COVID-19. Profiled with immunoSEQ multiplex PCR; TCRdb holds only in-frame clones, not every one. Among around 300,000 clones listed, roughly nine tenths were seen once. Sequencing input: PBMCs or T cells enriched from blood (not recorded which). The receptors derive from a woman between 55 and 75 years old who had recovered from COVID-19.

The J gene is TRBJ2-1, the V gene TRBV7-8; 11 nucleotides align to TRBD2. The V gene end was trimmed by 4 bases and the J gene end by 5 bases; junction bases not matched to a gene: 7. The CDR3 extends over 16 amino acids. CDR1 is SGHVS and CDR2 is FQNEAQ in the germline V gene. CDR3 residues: CASSSRNSGGDNEQFF. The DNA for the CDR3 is TGTGCCAGCAGCTCCCGAAATAGCGGGGGGGACAATGAGCAGTTCTTC.

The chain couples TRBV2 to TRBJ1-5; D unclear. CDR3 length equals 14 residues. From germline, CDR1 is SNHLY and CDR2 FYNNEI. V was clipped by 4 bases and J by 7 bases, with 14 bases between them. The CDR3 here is CASSGEVRGQPQHF. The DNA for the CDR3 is TGTGCCAGCAGTGGTGAAGTAAGAGGGCAGCCCCAGCATTTT.

The CDR3 DNA reads as TGCAGCGTTGAAGAGGTAGGAGGCACTGAAGCTTTCTTT. Residues: CSVEEVGGTEAFF. This sequence joins TRBV29-1 and TRBJ1-1; no clear D. The V end lost 0 bases, the J end lost 4 bases, and 9 bases lay between the germline ends. There are 13 residues in the CDR3. Per the germline V gene, CDR1 is SQVTM and CDR2 is ANQGSEA.

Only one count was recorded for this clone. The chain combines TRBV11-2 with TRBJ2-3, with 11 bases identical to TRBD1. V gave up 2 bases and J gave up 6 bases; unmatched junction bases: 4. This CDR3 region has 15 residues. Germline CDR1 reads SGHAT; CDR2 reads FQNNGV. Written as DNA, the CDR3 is TGTGCCAGCAGCTTATGGACAGGGGGCTCTGATACGCAGTATTTT. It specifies CASSLWTGGSDTQYF.

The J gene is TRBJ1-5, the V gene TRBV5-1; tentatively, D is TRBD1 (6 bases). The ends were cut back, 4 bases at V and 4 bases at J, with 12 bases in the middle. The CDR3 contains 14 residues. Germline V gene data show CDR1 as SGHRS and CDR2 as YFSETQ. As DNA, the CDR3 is TGCGCCAGCAGCCTGGACAGCTTTAATCAGCCCCAGCATTTT. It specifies CASSLDSFNQPQHF. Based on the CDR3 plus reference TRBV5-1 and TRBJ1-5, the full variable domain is KAGVTQTPRYLIKTRGQQVTLSCSPISGHRSVSWYQQTPGQGLQFLFEYFSETQRNKGNFPGRFSGRQFSNSRSEMNVSTLELGDSALYLCASSLDSFNQPQHFGDGTRLSIL.

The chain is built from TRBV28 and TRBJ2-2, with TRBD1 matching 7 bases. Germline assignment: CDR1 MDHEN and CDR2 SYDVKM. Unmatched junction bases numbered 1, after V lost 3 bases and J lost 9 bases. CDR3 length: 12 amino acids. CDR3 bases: TGTGCCAGCAGTTTGGACAGGCGGGAGCTGTTTTTT. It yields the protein CASSLDRRELFF.

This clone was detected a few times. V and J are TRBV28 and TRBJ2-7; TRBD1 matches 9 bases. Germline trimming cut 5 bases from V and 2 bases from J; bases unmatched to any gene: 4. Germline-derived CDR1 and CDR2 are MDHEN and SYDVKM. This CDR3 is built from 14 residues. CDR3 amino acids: CASSETGGTYEQYF. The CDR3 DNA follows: TGTGCCAGCAGTGAGACAGGGGGGACCTACGAGCAGTACTTC.

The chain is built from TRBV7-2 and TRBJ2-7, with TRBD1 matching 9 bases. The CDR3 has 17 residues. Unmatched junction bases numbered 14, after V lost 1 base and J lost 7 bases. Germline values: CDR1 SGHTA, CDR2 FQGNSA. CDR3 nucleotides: TGTGCCAGCAGCTTAGTTCTAGGGACAGGGCCTCCGAGAGAGCAGTACTTC. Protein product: CASSLVLGTGPPREQYF.

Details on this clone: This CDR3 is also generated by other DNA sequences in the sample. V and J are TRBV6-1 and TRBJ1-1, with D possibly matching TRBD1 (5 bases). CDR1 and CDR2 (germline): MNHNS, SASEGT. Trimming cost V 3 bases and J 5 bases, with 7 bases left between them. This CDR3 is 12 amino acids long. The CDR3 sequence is CASSDPGTEAFF. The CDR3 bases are TGTGCCAGCAGTGATCCAGGGACTGAAGCTTTCTTT.

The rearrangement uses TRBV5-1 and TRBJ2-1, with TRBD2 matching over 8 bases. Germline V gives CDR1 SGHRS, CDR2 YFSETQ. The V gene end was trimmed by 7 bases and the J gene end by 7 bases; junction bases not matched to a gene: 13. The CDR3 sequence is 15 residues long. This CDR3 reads CASSLVGLANNEQFF. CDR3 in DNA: TGCGCCAGCTCCCTCGTTGGACTAGCCAATAATGAGCAGTTCTTC. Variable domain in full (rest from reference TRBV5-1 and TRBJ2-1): KAGVTQTPRYLIKTRGQQVTLSCSPISGHRSVSWYQQTPGQGLQFLFEYFSETQRNKGNFPGRFSGRQFSNSRSEMNVSTLELGDSALYLCASSLVGLANNEQFFGPGTRLTVL.

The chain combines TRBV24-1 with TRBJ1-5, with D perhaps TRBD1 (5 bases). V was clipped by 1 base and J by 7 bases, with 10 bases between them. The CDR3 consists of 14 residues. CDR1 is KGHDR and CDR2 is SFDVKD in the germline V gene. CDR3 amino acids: CATSDFGGGQPQHF. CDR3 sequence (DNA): TGTGCCACCAGTGATTTTGGGGGGGGACAGCCCCAGCATTTT.

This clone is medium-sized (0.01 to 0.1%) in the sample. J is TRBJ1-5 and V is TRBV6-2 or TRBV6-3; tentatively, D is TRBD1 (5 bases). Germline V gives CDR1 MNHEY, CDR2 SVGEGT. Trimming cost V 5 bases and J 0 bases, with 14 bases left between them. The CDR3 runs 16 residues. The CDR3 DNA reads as TGTGCCAGCAGTCGGTTGGCAGGGTATAGCAATCAGCCCCAGCATTTT. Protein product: CASSRLAGYSNQPQHF.

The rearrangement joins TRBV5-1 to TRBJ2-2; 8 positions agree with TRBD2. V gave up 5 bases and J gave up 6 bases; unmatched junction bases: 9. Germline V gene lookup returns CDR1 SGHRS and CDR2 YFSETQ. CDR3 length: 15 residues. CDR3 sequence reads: CASRPTGLVAGELFF. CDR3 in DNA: TGCGCCAGCAGGCCTACGGGACTAGTCGCCGGGGAGCTGTTTTTT.

The CDR3 spells CASSWTGVAKNIQYF. The CDR3 DNA sequence: TGTGCCAGCAGTTGGACTGGGGTAGCCAAAAACATTCAGTACTTC. The chain carries TRBV11-2 and TRBJ2-4, with D tentatively TRBD2 (5 bases). The V gene lost 6 bases and the J gene lost 0 bases, with 12 bases spanning the gap. Per the germline V gene, CDR1 is SGHAT and CDR2 is FQNNGV. This CDR3 spans 15 amino acids.

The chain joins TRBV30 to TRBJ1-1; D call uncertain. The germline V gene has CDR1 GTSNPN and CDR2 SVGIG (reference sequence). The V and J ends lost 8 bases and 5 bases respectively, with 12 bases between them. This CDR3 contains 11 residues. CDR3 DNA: TGTGCCGGAAGACGGGGAACTGAAGCTTTCTTT. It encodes CAGRRGTEAFF. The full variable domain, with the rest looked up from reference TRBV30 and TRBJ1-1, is SQTIHQWPATLVQPVGSPLSLECTVEGTSNPNLYWYRQAAGRGLQLLFYSVGIGQISSEVPQNLSASRPQDRQFILSSKKLLLSDSGFYLCAGRRGTEAFFGQGTRLTVV.

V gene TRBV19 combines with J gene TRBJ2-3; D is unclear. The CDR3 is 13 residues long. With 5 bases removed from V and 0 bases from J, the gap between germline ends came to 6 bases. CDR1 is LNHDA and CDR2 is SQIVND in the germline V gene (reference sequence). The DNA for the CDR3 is TGTGCCAGTAGTCTTCTTAGCACAGATACGCAGTATTTT. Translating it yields CASSLLSTDTQYF.

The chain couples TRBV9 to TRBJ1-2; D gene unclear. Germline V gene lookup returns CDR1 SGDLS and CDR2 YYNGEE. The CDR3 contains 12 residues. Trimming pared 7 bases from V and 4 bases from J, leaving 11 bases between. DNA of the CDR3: TGTGCCAGCTCGCAAGGAGCCTATGGCTACACCTTC. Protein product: CASSQGAYGYTF. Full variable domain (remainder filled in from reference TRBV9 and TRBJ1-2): DSGVTQTPKHLITATGQRVTLRCSPRSGDLSVYWYQQSLDQGLQFLIQYYNGEERAKGNILERFSAQQFPDLHSELNLSSLELGDSALYFCASSQGAYGYTFGSGTRLTVV.